This T cell receptor beta chain was profiled in a study of shared clonotypes between healthy human individuals. Libraries were prepared by immunoSEQ multiplex PCR; TCRdb keeps only in-frame clonotypes and omits some of them. The sample includes some 2,000,000 clones, almost 96% of them seen just once. The CDR3 runs to 16 residues. Trimming removed 1 base at V and 5 bases at J, with 17 bases between. Germline CDR1 is LGHNA and CDR2 is YNFKEQ. Sequencing was done on a sample of naive CD4+ T cells sorted from blood. Stated subset: CD45RA+ positively selected. This sequence originates from a man between 18 and 29 years old in good health. This chain uses TRBV4-2 with TRBJ2-5, with a possible D match to TRBD2 (7 bases). CDR3 DNA sequence: TGTGCCAGCAGCCAAGTCGGGGGAGGGGGGGCCGAGACCCAGTACTTC. Translated: CASSQVGGGGAETQYF.